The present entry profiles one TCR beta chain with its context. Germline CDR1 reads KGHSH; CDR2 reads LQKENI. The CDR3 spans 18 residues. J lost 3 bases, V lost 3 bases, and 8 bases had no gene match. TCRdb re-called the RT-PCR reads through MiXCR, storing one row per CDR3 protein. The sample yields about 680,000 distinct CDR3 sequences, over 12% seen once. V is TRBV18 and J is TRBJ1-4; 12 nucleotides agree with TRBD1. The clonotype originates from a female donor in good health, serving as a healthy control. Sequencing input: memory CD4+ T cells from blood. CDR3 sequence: CASSPPGQGALANEKLFF. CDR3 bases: TGTGCCAGCTCACCTCCGGGACAGGGGGCGTTGGCTAATGAAAAACTGTTTTTT. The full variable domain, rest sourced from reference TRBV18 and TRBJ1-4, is NAGVMQNPRHLVRRRGQEARLRCSPMKGHSHVYWYRQLPEEGLKFMVYLQKENIIDESGMPKERFSAEFPKEGPSILRIQQVVRGDSAAYFCASSPPGQGALANEKLFFGSGTQLSVL.